The 19 T cell receptor beta chains given below trace back to one sample, sequenced in a study of T cell clones after liver transplantation (dated by TCRdb to about 2019). The library was produced with the immunoSEQ multiplex PCR assay. TCRdb limited this immuneACCESS table to in-frame rearrangements with V and J called. A share of clones is missing; checked studies link under half to unresolved V genes, and the rest is unexplained. Present in this sample are 95,000 to 110,000 clones, 80% to 85% of which were seen just once. Of the sample, 0.99% is held by the ten largest clones. According to the study, the label for this sample's time point signals: pre-transplant. This specimen was CD4+ T cells from blood, taken before liver transplant. The receptors come from a human donor who received a liver transplant.

V and J are TRBV30 and TRBJ2-3, with TRBD2 matching over 10 bases. J was trimmed by 5 bases and V by 4 bases; bases with no gene match: 3. CDR1 is GTSNPN and CDR2 is SVGIG in the germline V gene (reference sequence). The CDR3 runs 13 residues. The chain's CDR3 is CAWTSGSLDTQYF. CDR3 DNA sequence: TGTGCCTGGACTAGCGGGAGTTTAGATACGCAGTATTTT.

The rearrangement links TRBV27 to TRBJ2-7, with D possibly TRBD2 on 6 matching bases. The ends were cut back, 3 bases at V and 2 bases at J, with 14 bases in the middle. Germline V gene data show CDR1 as MNHEY and CDR2 as SMNVEV (reference sequence). The length of the CDR3 is 15 residues. CDR3 sequence: CASSLSRTTTYEQYF. CDR3 coding DNA: TGTGCCAGCAGTTTGTCTCGGACTACCACCTACGAGCAGTACTTC.

The CDR3 loop is CASSLGQANEQYF. CDR3 nucleotide sequence: TGTGCCAGCAGCCTCGGACAGGCTAACGAGCAGTACTTC. This chain joins TRBV6-5 and TRBJ2-7; TRBD1 matches at 7 bases. Trimming cost V 6 bases and J 5 bases; bases outside gene matches: 7. The CDR3 loop spans 13 amino acids. Germline V CDR1 and CDR2: MNHEY, SVGAGI.

The genes are TRBV19 and TRBJ2-7; D assignment may be TRBD1 or TRBD2 (5 bases each). Germline V gene lookup returns CDR1 LNHDA and CDR2 SQIVND (reference sequence). The CDR3 has 16 amino acids. Deletions cut 4 bases from V and 3 bases from J, with 19 bases between. The DNA of the CDR3 is TGTGCCAGTAGTAACCGGGGCACAGGAAGGGACTACGAGCAGTACTTC. This sequence encodes CASSNRGTGRDYEQYF.

The chain recombines TRBV19 with TRBJ2-7; D uncertain. CDR1 is LNHDA and CDR2 is SQIVND in the germline V gene (reference sequence). V was cut by 5 bases and J by 0 bases, with 14 bases left in between. The CDR3 consists of 15 residues. For the CDR3, the DNA is TGTGCCAGTAGTCCGGGCCGCCCGAGCTCCTACGAGCAGTACTTC. Protein product: CASSPGRPSSYEQYF.

This clone was recorded a few times. The rearrangement links TRBV6-5 to TRBJ1-1; possible D gene TRBD1, 5 bases. Germline assignment: CDR1 MNHEY and CDR2 SVGAGI. This CDR3 is 14 amino acids long. Trimming stripped 7 bases from V and 1 base from J, with 13 bases between. CDR3 sequence: CASNRPGGNTEAFF. CDR3 sequence (DNA): TGTGCCAGCAATAGACCGGGGGGGAACACTGAAGCTTTCTTT.

The J gene is TRBJ1-2, the V gene TRBV6-5; 7 bases align to TRBD1. The CDR3 sequence is 13 residues long. Germline-derived CDR1 and CDR2 are MNHEY and SVGAGI. Germline trimming cut 7 bases from V and 6 bases from J; bases unmatched to any gene: 8. DNA of the CDR3: TGTGCCAGCACACGACAGGGAAGCGATGGCTACACCTTC. This translates into CASTRQGSDGYTF.

The chain combines TRBV19 with TRBJ1-3; no clear D. There are 13 residues in the CDR3. The V and J ends lost 8 bases and 1 base respectively, with 9 bases between them. The germline V gene encodes CDR1 LNHDA and CDR2 SQIVND (reference sequence). The CDR3 bases are TGTGCCAGTCTCAGGAGTTCTGGAAACACCATATATTTT. Its protein product is CASLRSSGNTIYF.

The chain employs TRBV30 and TRBJ1-2; D is unclear. In germline, CDR1 is GTSNPN, CDR2 SVGIG (reference sequence). The CDR3 extends over 12 amino acids. Trimming shortened V by 2 bases and J by 0 bases, and 4 bases separated the two germline ends. The CDR3 sequence is CAWSNTNYGYTF. The CDR3 coding sequence is TGTGCCTGGAGTAATACTAACTATGGCTACACCTTC. Together with reference TRBV30 and TRBJ1-2, the CDR3 gives the full variable domain: SQTIHQWPATLVQPVGSPLSLECTVEGTSNPNLYWYRQAAGRGLQLLFYSVGIGQISSEVPQNLSASRPQDRQFILSSKKLLLSDSGFYLCAWSNTNYGYTFGSGTRLTVV.

V and J are TRBV7-3 and TRBJ2-3, with a tentative D call TRBD2 (5 bases). Germline V lookup: CDR1 SGHTA, CDR2 FQGTGA. V was pared by 5 bases and J by 4 bases, with 13 bases between. CDR3 length: 14 amino acids. Written as DNA, the CDR3 is TGTGCCAGCAGCCCCGGACTGGGCGCAGATACGCAGTATTTT. This gives the protein CASSPGLGADTQYF.

This clone came up a few times. The chain couples TRBV7-6 to TRBJ2-5; a possible D gene is TRBD1 (5 bases). The CDR3 sequence is 15 residues long. Trimming shortened V by 1 base and J by 0 bases, and 9 bases separated the two germline ends. Germline V CDR1 and CDR2: SGHVS, FNYEAQ. The CDR3 loop reads CASSLGGAYQETQYF. CDR3 in DNA: TGTGCCAGCAGCTTAGGGGGCGCGTACCAAGAGACCCAGTACTTC. Looking up the rest from reference TRBV7-6 and TRBJ2-5 gives the full variable domain: GAGVSQSPRYKVTKRGQDVALRCDPISGHVSLYWYRQALGQGPEFLTYFNYEAQQDKSGLPNDRFSAERPEGSISTLTIQRTEQRDSAMYRCASSLGGAYQETQYFGPGTRLLVL.

The V call is TRBV5-6, the J call TRBJ1-2, with 7 bases lining up with TRBD1. Germline-derived CDR1 and CDR2 are SGHDT and YYEEEE. The CDR3 has 13 residues. The V and J ends lost 5 bases and 5 bases, in that order; junction bases with no gene match: 6. This CDR3 is CASRSTGVYGYTF. CDR3 DNA: TGTGCCAGCAGAAGTACAGGGGTATATGGCTACACCTTC.

V gene TRBV27 combines with J gene TRBJ1-1; D is uncertain. Trimming pared 8 bases from V and 7 bases from J, leaving 17 bases between. CDR1 is MNHEY, CDR2 SMNVEV, per germline (reference sequence). The CDR3 has 13 residues. The CDR3 loop is CASASHSRIEAFF. The DNA for the CDR3 is TGTGCCAGCGCTTCCCACTCACGGATTGAAGCTTTCTTT.

This clone was seen a single time. The CDR3 loop is CAIKGGDTQYF. DNA for the CDR3: TGTGCCATCAAGGGAGGAGATACGCAGTATTTT. V and J are TRBV6-5 and TRBJ2-3; D may be TRBD2 (6 bases). V lost 10 bases and J 5 bases, leaving 10 bases between the germline ends. In germline, CDR1 is MNHEY, CDR2 SVGAGI. The CDR3 is 11 amino acids.

The CDR3 nucleotides read TGTGCCACCAGCAGAGTTGAGGGGGTAAGGGTTCAGCCCCAGCATTTT. As protein: CATSRVEGVRVQPQHF. This chain uses TRBV15 with TRBJ1-5, with D perhaps TRBD1 (6 bases). From germline, CDR1 is LNHNV and CDR2 YYDKDF (reference sequence). Trimming stripped 1 base from V and 6 bases from J, with 16 bases between. This CDR3 region has 16 residues. Full variable domain (remainder filled in from reference TRBV15 and TRBJ1-5): DAMVIQNPRYQVTQFGKPVTLSCSQTLNHNVMYWYQQKSSQAPKLLFHYYDKDFNNEADTPDNFQSRRPNTSFCFLDIRSPGLGDTAMYLCATSRVEGVRVQPQHFGDGTRLSIL.

This clone was seen a few times. This chain links TRBV4-1 with TRBJ2-5, with 9 bases fitting TRBD1. V gave up 1 base and J gave up 4 bases; unmatched junction bases: 7. The CDR3 covers 16 residues. Germline lookup yields CDR1 MGHRA and CDR2 YSYEKL. DNA of the CDR3: TGCGCCAGCAGCCAAGTACCGGGACAGGGAGTAGAGACCCAGTACTTC. Translated: CASSQVPGQGVETQYF.

The gene calls are TRBV29-1 and TRBJ2-5; TRBD2 aligns across 16 bases. The CDR3 loop spans 16 amino acids. Germline-derived CDR1 and CDR2 are SQVTM and ANQGSEA. V lost 3 bases, J lost 14 bases, and 15 bases stayed unmatched. The DNA of the CDR3 is TGCAGCGTTGAGGGATTGGAGGGGACTAGCGGGAGGGCAACCTACTTC. Protein: CSVEGLEGTSGRATYF.

This clone was counted between two and nine times. This chain uses TRBV7-3 with TRBJ1-6; the match to TRBD1 covers 7 bases. Germline-derived CDR1 and CDR2 are SGHTA and FQGTGA. The CDR3 runs 13 residues. Trimming removed 6 bases from V and 7 bases from J; junction bases left unmatched: 3. As DNA, the CDR3 is TGTGCCAGCAGTCAAGGGGGCAATTCACCCCTCCACTTT. Translating gives CASSQGGNSPLHF.

The chain uses TRBV6-1 and TRBJ2-1, with D possibly TRBD1 on 5 matching bases. With 0 bases removed from V and 3 bases from J, the gap between germline ends came to 18 bases. The CDR3 length is 18 residues. Germline values: CDR1 MNHNS, CDR2 SASEGT. CDR3 nucleotides: TGTGCCAGCAGTGAAGCCCAGAAGGGGATGATAGGCTACAATGAGCAGTTCTTC. Its protein product is CASSEAQKGMIGYNEQFF.